This is a list of T cell receptor beta chains from one sample in a study of blood T cell repertoires in COVID-19. Method: immunoSEQ multiplex PCR; TCRdb's copy keeps in-frame clones and lacks some. Of about 260,000 clones listed, 75% to 95% are singletons. Sequencing was performed on peripheral blood. The receptor set was obtained from a person aged 18-29 years with COVID-19, enrolled during active disease. Each CDR3 is given with its conserved first and last residue. The order of the fields is V gene, clone size, J gene, D gene, CDR3 length, CDR3 DNA, CDR3 protein. D genes are given only for firm matches. Expanded clones get a size class; other rows say once, few or many, or leave the size out.

>TRBV5-4|.|TRBJ1-1|.|13
TGTGCCAGCAGCTTGGCCGCCGACAGCGAAGCTTTCTTT
CASSLAADSEAFF
>TRBV2|once|TRBJ1-1|.|15
TGTGCCAGCAGTCCTAAACAGGGCCTGAACACTGAAGCTTTCTTT
CASSPKQGLNTEAFF
>TRBV7-2|.|TRBJ2-5|TRBD2|18
TGTGCCAGCAGCACCCCCGGTAGCGGGACCGGTTATGGGGAGACCCAGTACTTC
CASSTPGSGTGYGETQYF
>TRBV28|.|TRBJ1-1|.|19
TGTGCCAGCAGTTTACTGCAGGGGCTAGGTTTAAGGCTCCTGCCTGAAGCTTTCTTT
CASSLLQGLGLRLLPEAFF
>TRBV28|few|TRBJ2-7|TRBD2|16
TGTGCCAGCAGTTTTGGGACTAGCGGGACATACTACGAGCAGTACTTC
CASSFGTSGTYYEQYF
>TRBV19|.|TRBJ1-3|.|13
TGTGCCAGTTCGGGAAGCTCTGGAAACACCATATATTTT
CASSGSSGNTIYF
>TRBV7-9|once|TRBJ2-1|.|16
TGTGCCAGCAGCGCGGACGGAGGGTCCCCTTACAATGAGCAGTTCTTC
CASSADGGSPYNEQFF
>TRBV25-1|.|TRBJ2-3|.|15
TGTGCCAGCAGTGAACGCCAAGGGGGCACAGATACGCAGTATTTT
CASSERQGGTDTQYF
>TRBV3-1/TRBV3-2|.|TRBJ1-5|.|13
TGTGCCAGCAGCCAAGACAGAAATCAGCCCCAGCATTTT
CASSQDRNQPQHF
>TRBV27|.|TRBJ2-7|TRBD1|14
TGTGCCAGCAGTTTTCAGGGGGCCTCCTACGAGCAGTACTTC
CASSFQGASYEQYF
>TRBV5-1|.|TRBJ2-3|TRBD1|12
TGCGCCAGCAACCCGGGACAGGATACGCAGTATTTT
CASNPGQDTQYF
>TRBV4-1|.|TRBJ1-1|.|15
TGCGCCAGCAGCCGGGCAGGGACTATGAACACTGAAGCTTTCTTT
CASSRAGTMNTEAFF
>TRBV5-5|.|TRBJ2-7|.|13
TGTGCCAGCAGCTCCGTGAGCCCCTACGAGCAGTACTTC
CASSSVSPYEQYF
>TRBV5-1|.|TRBJ2-2|TRBD1|15
TGCGCCAGCACCAAAGACAGGGCCAACACCGGGGAGCTGTTTTTT
CASTKDRANTGELFF
>TRBV11-3|.|TRBJ2-3|.|12
TGTGCCAGCAGCGACCGGGGGGATACGCAGTATTTT
CASSDRGDTQYF
>TRBV6-5|.|TRBJ2-3|.|12
TGTGCCAGCAGCCCCGGCACAGATACGCAGTATTTT
CASSPGTDTQYF
>TRBV3-1/TRBV3-2|.|TRBJ2-5|TRBD2|16
TGTGCCAGCAGCCAAGTCCCGACTAGCGGAGGGGAGACCCAGTACTTC
CASSQVPTSGGETQYF